The 6 T cell receptor beta chains reported below all come from one sample, sequenced in a study of blood T cells in healthy people across ages. A second PCR of roughly 6 to 12 cycles used a sample-barcoded 5' primer and a J-beta primer mix. A single record per CDR3 protein comes from TCRdb applying MiXCR to the 5' RACE reads. The sample carries approximately 810,000 distinct CDR3 sequences, about 37% recorded once. Sequencing was performed on blood. These receptors were taken from a man in his late teens or twenties in good health.

V usage is TRBV12-3 or TRBV12-4 and J usage is TRBJ2-5; TRBD1 is a possible D gene (6 bases). The CDR3 runs to 15 residues. V shed 8 bases and J shed 4 bases, with 20 bases lying between them. The CDR3 spells CASGTETGFRETQYF. CDR3 in DNA: TGTGCCAGCGGGACCGAAACAGGGTTTCGAGAGACCCAGTACTTC.

This clonotype appeared a few times. The V call is TRBV7-2, the J call TRBJ2-7; 7 bases fit TRBD1. Germline CDR1 is SGHTA and CDR2 is FQGNSA. CDR3 length equals 13 residues. With 3 bases clipped from V and 6 bases from J, the junction kept 5 bases outside the gene matches. CDR3: CASSFGQAGEQYF. Here the CDR3 DNA reads TGTGCCAGCAGCTTCGGACAGGCGGGCGAGCAGTACTTC.

The genes are TRBV20-1 and TRBJ2-5; tentatively, D is TRBD1 (5 bases). The CDR3 contains 12 residues. In germline, CDR1 is DFQATT, CDR2 SNEGSKA (reference sequence). V lost 2 bases and J 4 bases, leaving 8 bases between the germline ends. The CDR3 here is CSARRGIETQYF. The CDR3 coding sequence is TGCAGTGCTAGAAGGGGTATAGAGACCCAGTACTTC.

Only a few counts were recorded for this clonotype. V gene TRBV5-1 combines with J gene TRBJ1-1; no clear D gene. The CDR3 runs 14 residues. Germline CDR1 is SGHRS and CDR2 is YFSETQ. V shed 7 bases and J shed 0 bases, with 13 bases lying between them. The CDR3 region has the DNA TGCGCCAGCGGAGAGAGGATCATGAACACTGAAGCTTTCTTT. Translating it yields CASGERIMNTEAFF.

The chain links TRBV20-1 to TRBJ2-7, with D maybe TRBD2 (5 bases). Germline CDR1 reads DFQATT; CDR2 reads SNEGSKA (reference sequence). Trimming removed 1 base at V and 5 bases at J, with 15 bases between. The CDR3 extends over 14 amino acids. In nucleotides, the CDR3 is TGCAGTGCTAGAGTCCCCGGGAACCAAAACGAGCAGTACTTC. It codes for CSARVPGNQNEQYF.

The rearrangement uses TRBV7-2 and TRBJ2-3; D is uncertain. In germline, CDR1 is SGHTA, CDR2 FQGNSA. Deletions cut 5 bases from V and 4 bases from J, with 7 bases between. The CDR3 spans 12 residues. For the CDR3, the DNA is TGTGCCAGCAGCCATAGAGCAGATACGCAGTATTTT. Residues: CASSHRADTQYF. Complete variable domain (other parts from reference TRBV7-2 and TRBJ2-3): GAGVSQSPSNKVTEKGKDVELRCDPISGHTALYWYRQSLGQGLEFLIYFQGNSAPDKSGLPSDRFSAERTGGSVSTLTIQRTQQEDSAVYLCASSHRADTQYFGPGTRLTVL.